This is a list of T cell receptor beta chains from one sample in a study of PD-1 blockade in classical Hodgkin lymphoma. Profiled with immunoSEQ multiplex PCR; TCRdb holds only in-frame clones, not every one. The table lists 15,000 to 20,000 clones, around 79% of them singletons. This sample comprised peripheral blood mononuclear cells (PBMCs), obtained before the second cycle of nivolumab. All receptors come from a human donor with classical Hodgkin lymphoma. The CDR3 runs from the conserved cysteine through the conserved F or W. Each record gives: clone size, J gene, D gene, V gene, CDR3 protein, CDR3 DNA. D genes are given only for firm matches. Some rows have no size entry. The others give once, few or many, or a class for an expanded clone.

size: .; J: TRBJ2-7; D: TRBD1; V: TRBV28; CDR3: CASTYSGQYYEQYF; DNA: TGTGCCAGCACCTATTCGGGACAGTACTACGAGCAGTACTTC
size: .; J: TRBJ2-1; D: TRBD2; V: TRBV4-3; CDR3: CASSQDPQSGAYNEQFF; DNA: TGCGCCAGCAGCCAAGATCCCCAGAGCGGGGCTTACAATGAGCAGTTCTTC
size: .; J: TRBJ1-2; D: TRBD1; V: TRBV18; CDR3: CASSPIAGQGVDGYTF; DNA: TGTGCCAGCTCACCTATTGCGGGACAGGGAGTAGATGGCTACACCTTC
size: .; J: TRBJ2-1; D: .; V: TRBV6-4; CDR3: CASSEEGVGEQFF; DNA: TGTGCCAGCAGTGAAGAGGGGGTGGGTGAGCAGTTCTTC
size: .; J: TRBJ1-1; D: TRBD1; V: TRBV9; CDR3: CASSGRDRLTEAFF; DNA: TGTGCCAGCAGCGGCCGGGACAGGCTCACTGAAGCTTTCTTT
size: .; J: TRBJ2-5; D: TRBD1; V: TRBV27; CDR3: CASSGQGAKETQYF; DNA: TGTGCCAGCAGCGGACAGGGGGCAAAAGAGACCCAGTACTTC
size: .; J: TRBJ2-5; D: .; V: TRBV7-9; CDR3: CASSLFWGEETQYF; DNA: TGTGCCAGCAGCTTGTTCTGGGGGGAAGAGACCCAGTACTTC
size: once; J: TRBJ2-3; D: .; V: TRBV7-6; CDR3: CASSLGDSPYFTTQYF; DNA: TGTGCCAGCAGCTTAGGGGACTCCCCTTACTTTACTACGCAGTATTTT
size: .; J: TRBJ2-3; D: .; V: TRBV28; CDR3: CASSVTGRGTDTQYF; DNA: TGTGCCAGCAGTGTAACAGGGCGAGGCACAGATACGCAGTATTTT
size: .; J: TRBJ1-6; D: .; V: TRBV2; CDR3: CASSYSPLHF; DNA: TGTGCCAGCAGTTACTCACCCCTCCACTTT
size: .; J: TRBJ1-2; D: .; V: TRBV30; CDR3: CAWSVGGLGNGYTF; DNA: TGTGCCTGGAGTGTAGGCGGTCTTGGCAATGGCTACACCTTC
size: .; J: TRBJ2-7; D: .; V: TRBV25-1; CDR3: CASRQRRPIPDEQYF; DNA: TGTGCCAGCCGGCAACGGCGGCCAATCCCCGACGAGCAGTACTTC
size: once; J: TRBJ2-7; D: .; V: TRBV28; CDR3: CASSSKGGSYEQYF; DNA: TGTGCCAGCAGTTCCAAGGGAGGCTCCTACGAGCAGTACTTC
size: .; J: TRBJ2-7; D: .; V: TRBV19; CDR3: CASSAAGAEQYF; DNA: TGTGCCAGTAGTGCTGCCGGGGCCGAGCAGTACTTC
size: .; J: TRBJ2-7; D: .; V: TRBV9; CDR3: CASSVGQSYEQYF; DNA: TGTGCCAGCAGCGTAGGTCAGTCTTACGAGCAGTACTTC
size: few; J: TRBJ1-2; D: .; V: TRBV6-5; CDR3: CASSDDRFPYGYTF; DNA: TGTGCCAGCAGTGATGACAGGTTTCCCTATGGCTACACCTTC
size: .; J: TRBJ2-7; D: TRBD1; V: TRBV7-9; CDR3: CASSLKGQLGDEQYF; DNA: TGTGCCAGCAGCTTAAAGGGACAGTTAGGAGACGAGCAGTACTTC
size: few; J: TRBJ1-1; D: TRBD1; V: TRBV7-2; CDR3: CASSSPTGPVPEAFF; DNA: TGTGCCAGCAGCTCCCCGACAGGGCCGGTTCCTGAAGCTTTCTTT
size: .; J: TRBJ2-7; D: .; V: TRBV6-1; CDR3: CASSRLGVSEQYF; DNA: TGTGCCAGCAGCCGGCTCGGGGTGAGCGAGCAGTACTTC
size: few; J: TRBJ2-3; D: TRBD2; V: TRBV27; CDR3: CASSLLAGDYSDTQYF; DNA: TGTGCCAGCAGTTTATTAGCGGGGGATTACTCAGATACGCAGTATTTT
size: medium-sized; J: TRBJ1-2; D: .; V: TRBV4-1; CDR3: CASSQDGGGNYGYTF; DNA: TGCGCCAGCAGCCAAGATGGAGGGGGAAACTATGGCTACACCTTC
size: once; J: TRBJ1-4; D: TRBD1; V: TRBV7-2; CDR3: CASSYRQGRTYEKLFF; DNA: TGTGCCAGCAGCTACCGACAGGGCAGGACCTATGAAAAACTGTTTTTT
size: .; J: TRBJ2-1; D: .; V: TRBV9; CDR3: CASSVGERSSSYNEQFF; DNA: TGTGCCAGCAGCGTAGGGGAGCGGTCGAGCTCCTACAATGAGCAGTTCTTC
size: once; J: TRBJ1-1; D: .; V: TRBV7-8; CDR3: CASSLQGMNTEAFF; DNA: TGTGCCAGCAGCTTACAGGGGATGAACACTGAAGCTTTCTTT
size: .; J: TRBJ2-7; D: .; V: TRBV28; CDR3: CASSFNNRSLPYF; DNA: TGTGCCAGCAGTTTTAACAACAGGAGTTTACCGTACTTC
size: few; J: TRBJ2-2; D: .; V: TRBV10-1; CDR3: CASTETRSSGELFF; DNA: TGCGCCAGCACCGAGACTAGGAGTTCCGGGGAGCTGTTTTTT
size: once; J: TRBJ2-1; D: .; V: TRBV4-2; CDR3: CASSWGVGDYNEQFF; DNA: TGTGCCAGCAGCTGGGGGGTGGGGGACTACAATGAGCAGTTCTTC
size: .; J: TRBJ2-7; D: TRBD2; V: TRBV7-9; CDR3: CASSLAPYSGRAYEQYF; DNA: TGTGCCAGCAGCTTAGCTCCTTACAGTGGGAGGGCCTACGAGCAGTACTTC
size: once; J: TRBJ1-5; D: .; V: TRBV27; CDR3: CASSLNGQPQHF; DNA: TGTGCCAGCAGTTTAAACGGTCAGCCCCAGCATTTT
size: .; J: TRBJ2-5; D: .; V: TRBV10-2; CDR3: CASSEGDHFQETQYF; DNA: TGCGCCAGCAGTGAAGGGGACCACTTCCAAGAGACCCAGTACTTC